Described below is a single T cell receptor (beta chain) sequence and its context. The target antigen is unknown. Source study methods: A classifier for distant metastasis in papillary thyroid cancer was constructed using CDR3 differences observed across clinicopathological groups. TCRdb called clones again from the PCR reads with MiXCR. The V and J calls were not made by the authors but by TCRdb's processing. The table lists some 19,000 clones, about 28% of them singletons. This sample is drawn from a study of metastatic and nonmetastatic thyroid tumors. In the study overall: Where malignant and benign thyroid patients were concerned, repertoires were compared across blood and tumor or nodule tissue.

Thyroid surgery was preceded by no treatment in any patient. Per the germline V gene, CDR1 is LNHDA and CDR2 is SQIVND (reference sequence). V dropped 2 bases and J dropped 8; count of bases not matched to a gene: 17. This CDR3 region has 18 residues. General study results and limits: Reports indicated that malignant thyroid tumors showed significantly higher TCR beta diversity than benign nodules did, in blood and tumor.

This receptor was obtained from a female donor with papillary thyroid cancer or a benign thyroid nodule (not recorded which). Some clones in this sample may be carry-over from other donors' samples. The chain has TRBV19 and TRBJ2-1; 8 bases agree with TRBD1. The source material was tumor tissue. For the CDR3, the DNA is TGTGCCAGTAGTATACTCGCCGACGGACAGGGCCGTTTTGATGAGCAGTTCTTC. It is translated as CASSILADGQGRFDEQFF.